This is a list of T cell receptor beta chains from one sample in a study of T cell repertoires in cytomegalovirus infection. TCRdb re-derived calls from the reads in MiXCR, one entry per CDR3 protein. The table lists around 320,000 distinct CDR3 sequences, 8% to 9.5% of them singletons. Specimen: PBMCs. These receptor sequences come from a human donor in good health (CMV status not recorded). Some clones in this sample may be carry-over from other donors' samples. CDR3s include the opening cysteine and the closing phenylalanine or tryptophan. A D gene is named only where the DNA matches it firmly. Where a row states a size, it is once, few, many or the class of an expanded clone; other rows omit it.

-,-,TRBJ2-3,TRBV10-3,TGTGCCATCAGTGAGTCGACCGGGCTAGCCGGAACAGATACGCAGTATTTT,CAISESTGLAGTDTQYF
-,many,TRBJ1-1,TRBV12-3/TRBV12-4,TGTGCCAGCAGTTTGACCTGGGACACTGAAGCTTTCTTT,CASSLTWDTEAFF
TRBD1,many,TRBJ2-7,TRBV4-3,TGCGCCAGCAGCCCCGGGACAGGGGATTTCTACGAGCAGTACTTC,CASSPGTGDFYEQYF
TRBD1,many,TRBJ2-2,TRBV7-2,TGTGCCAGCAGAGACAGGGTTGGTCCAACCGGGGAGCTGTTTTTT,CASRDRVGPTGELFF
-,many,TRBJ1-1,TRBV4-1,TGCGCCAGCAGCCAACGAACGGGGGTTTTAACTGAAGCTTTCTTT,CASSQRTGVLTEAFF
TRBD2,many,TRBJ2-7,TRBV7-2,TGTGCCAGCAGGGCTGGGACTAGCGGGGCCTCCGAGCAGTACTTC,CASRAGTSGASEQYF
-,many,TRBJ2-5,TRBV30,TGTGCCTGGAGCCCTAGGAACTTAAAAGAGACCCAGTACTTC,CAWSPRNLKETQYF
-,many,TRBJ2-7,TRBV7-2,TGTGCCAGCAGCTTGTCAGCAGCTAGGTCCGAGCAGTACTTC,CASSLSAARSEQYF
TRBD1,few,TRBJ2-3,TRBV28,TGTGCCAGCGCACTCCTTCAGGGGGCGCAGTATTTT,CASALLQGAQYF
TRBD1,many,TRBJ2-7,TRBV6-2/TRBV6-3,TGTGCCAGCAGTTCCTCCGGACAGGGTACCTACGAGCAGTACTTC,CASSSSGQGTYEQYF
-,many,TRBJ2-7,TRBV27,TGTGCCAGCAGTCCCGCTGACGGGACATCGCCCTACGAGCAGTACTTC,CASSPADGTSPYEQYF
-,many,TRBJ1-1,TRBV6-2/TRBV6-3,TGTGCCAGCAGTTACCTCAGCCCGGGTCCCGAAGCTTTCTTT,CASSYLSPGPEAFF
-,many,TRBJ1-2,TRBV20-1,TGCAGTGCTAGAATGGCAGGGAATAACTATGGCTACACCTTC,CSARMAGNNYGYTF
-,many,TRBJ2-3,TRBV23-1,TGCGCCAGCAGTCCACCCGGTCGGGCTCCCCTTTTCACAGATACGCAGTATTTT,CASSPPGRAPLFTDTQYF
-,-,TRBJ2-2,TRBV6-8,TGTGCCAGCAGTTACTCGGCAGGAAGCTCCTACCCCGGGGAGCTGTTTTTT,CASSYSAGSSYPGELFF